Sequencing of this TCR beta chain was carried out in a study of shared clonotypes between healthy human individuals. Study results and limitations: Naive subsets generally had larger estimated richness than memory subsets.

Under the authors' procedure: ImmunoSEQ output held junction-only sequences without quality scores, so filtering differed. Clones were sequenced by immunoSEQ multiplex PCR, and TCRdb holds only the in-frame ones, with some missing. The DNA was the basis for D and trimming; V, J and clone size are from that table. The top ten hold 0.1% to 0.15% of the sample, which has 2 million to 2.5 million clones, 85% to 95% seen once. The CDR3 is 13 amino acids. The V gene's germline CDR1 is MNHEY and CDR2 SVGAGI. V lost 5 bases and J lost 4; bases outside the gene matches: 3. About this clone: Antigen specificity is unknown.

Every contributor of samples was a Caucasian grown-up residing in Nashville, Tennessee. The investigators split CD4+ cells into a CD45RA+ naive subset and a CD45RA-negative memory subset. Source material: naive CD4+ T cells sorted from blood. Subset given: CD45RA+ positively selected. This sequence joins TRBV6-5 and TRBJ2-7; TRBD1 matches at 9 bases. This sequence was found in a young man in good health. The chain's CDR3 is CASSRDREYEQYF. CDR3 in DNA: TGTGCCAGCAGTCGGGACAGGGAATACGAGCAGTACTTC.